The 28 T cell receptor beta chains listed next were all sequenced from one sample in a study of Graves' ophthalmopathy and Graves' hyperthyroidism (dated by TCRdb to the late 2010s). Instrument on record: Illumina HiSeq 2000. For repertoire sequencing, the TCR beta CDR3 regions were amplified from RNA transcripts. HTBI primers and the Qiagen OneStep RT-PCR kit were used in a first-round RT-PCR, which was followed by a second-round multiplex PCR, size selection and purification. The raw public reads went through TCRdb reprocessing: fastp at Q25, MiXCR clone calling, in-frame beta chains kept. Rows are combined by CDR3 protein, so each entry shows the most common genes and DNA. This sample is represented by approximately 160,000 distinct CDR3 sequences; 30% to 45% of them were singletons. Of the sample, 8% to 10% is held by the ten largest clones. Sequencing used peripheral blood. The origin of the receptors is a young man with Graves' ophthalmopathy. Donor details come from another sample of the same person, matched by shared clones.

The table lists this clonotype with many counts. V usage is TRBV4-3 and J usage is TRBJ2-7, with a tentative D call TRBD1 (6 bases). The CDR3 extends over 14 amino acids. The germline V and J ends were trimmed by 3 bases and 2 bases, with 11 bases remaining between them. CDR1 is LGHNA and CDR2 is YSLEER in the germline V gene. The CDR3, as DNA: TGCGCCAGCAGCCAGGGCAGGGGTACCTACGAGCAGTACTTC. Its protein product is CASSQGRGTYEQYF.

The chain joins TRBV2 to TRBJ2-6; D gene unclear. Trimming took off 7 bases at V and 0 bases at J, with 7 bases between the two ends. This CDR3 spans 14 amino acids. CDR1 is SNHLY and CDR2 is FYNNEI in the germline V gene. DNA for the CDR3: TGTGCCAGCACCGTAGACTCTGGGGCCAACGTCCTGACTTTC. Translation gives CASTVDSGANVLTF.

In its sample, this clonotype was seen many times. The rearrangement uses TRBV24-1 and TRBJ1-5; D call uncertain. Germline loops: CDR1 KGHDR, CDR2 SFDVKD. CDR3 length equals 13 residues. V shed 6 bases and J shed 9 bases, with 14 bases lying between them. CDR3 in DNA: TGTGCCACCAGTCGAGGGCAAGGCCTGCCCCAGCATTTT. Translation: CATSRGQGLPQHF.

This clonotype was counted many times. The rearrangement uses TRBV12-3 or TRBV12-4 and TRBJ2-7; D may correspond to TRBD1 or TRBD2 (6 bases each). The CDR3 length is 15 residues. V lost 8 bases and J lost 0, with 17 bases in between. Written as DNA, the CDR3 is TGTGCCAGCTGCGGGGTCGGGGGCGACTCCTACGAGCAGTACTTC. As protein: CASCGVGGDSYEQYF.

CDR3 sequence: CASSEVSGTINSPLHF. The CDR3 bases are TGTGCCAGCAGTGAAGTTTCGGGGACGATTAATTCACCCCTCCACTTT. This chain links TRBV6-1 with TRBJ1-6; tentatively, D is TRBD1 (5 bases). Germline assignment: CDR1 MNHNS and CDR2 SASEGT. The CDR3 loop spans 16 amino acids. V lost 1 base, J lost 6 bases, and 13 bases lay in between.

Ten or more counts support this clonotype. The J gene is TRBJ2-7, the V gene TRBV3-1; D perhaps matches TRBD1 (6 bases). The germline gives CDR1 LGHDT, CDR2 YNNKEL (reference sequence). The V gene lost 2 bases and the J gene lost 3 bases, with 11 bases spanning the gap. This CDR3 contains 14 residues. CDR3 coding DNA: TGTGCCAGCAGCCAAACCCAACAGGGCTACGAGCAGTACTTC. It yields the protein CASSQTQQGYEQYF.

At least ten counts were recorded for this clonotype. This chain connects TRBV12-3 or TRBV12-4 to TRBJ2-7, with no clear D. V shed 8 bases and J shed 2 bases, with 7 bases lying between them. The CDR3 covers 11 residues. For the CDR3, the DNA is TGTGCCAGCGGGAAAACCTACGAGCAGTACTTC. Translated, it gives CASGKTYEQYF.

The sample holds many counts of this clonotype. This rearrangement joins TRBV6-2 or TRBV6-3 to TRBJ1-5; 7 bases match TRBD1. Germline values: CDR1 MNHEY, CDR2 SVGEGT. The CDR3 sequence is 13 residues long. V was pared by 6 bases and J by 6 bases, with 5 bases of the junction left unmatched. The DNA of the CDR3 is TGTGCCAGCAGACGACAGGGCGGTCAGCCCCAGCATTTT. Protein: CASRRQGGQPQHF.

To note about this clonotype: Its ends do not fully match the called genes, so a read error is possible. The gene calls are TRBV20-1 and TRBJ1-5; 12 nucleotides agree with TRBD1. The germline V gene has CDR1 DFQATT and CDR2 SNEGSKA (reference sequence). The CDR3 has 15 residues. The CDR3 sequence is CSAGEGQGASQPQHF. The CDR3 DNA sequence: TGCAGTGCTGGAGAGGGACAGGGGGCATCACAGCCCCAGCATTTT.

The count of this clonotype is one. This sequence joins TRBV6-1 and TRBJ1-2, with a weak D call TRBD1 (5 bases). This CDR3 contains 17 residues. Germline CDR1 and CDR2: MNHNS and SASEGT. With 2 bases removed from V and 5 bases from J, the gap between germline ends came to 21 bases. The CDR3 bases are TGTGCCAGCAGTGAATGGGGCAGGGAAACAGACGTATATGGCTACACCTTC. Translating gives CASSEWGRETDVYGYTF.

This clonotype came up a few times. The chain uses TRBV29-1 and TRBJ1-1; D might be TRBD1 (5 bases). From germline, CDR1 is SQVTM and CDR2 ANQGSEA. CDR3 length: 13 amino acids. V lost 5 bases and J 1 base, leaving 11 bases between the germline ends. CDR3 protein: CSVKGLGNTEAFF. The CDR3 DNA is TGCAGCGTTAAGGGGCTTGGGAACACTGAAGCTTTCTTT.

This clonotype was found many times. The CDR3 nucleotides read TGTGCCAGCAGTTCATTGGGGGTGCGCTGGAACACTGAAGCTTTCTTT. Protein: CASSSLGVRWNTEAFF. V usage is TRBV11-2 and J usage is TRBJ1-1; perhaps TRBD1 as D (5 bases). The V gene's germline CDR1 is SGHAT and CDR2 FQNNGV. With 6 bases removed from V and 1 base from J, the gap between germline ends came to 18 bases. CDR3 size: 16 residues.

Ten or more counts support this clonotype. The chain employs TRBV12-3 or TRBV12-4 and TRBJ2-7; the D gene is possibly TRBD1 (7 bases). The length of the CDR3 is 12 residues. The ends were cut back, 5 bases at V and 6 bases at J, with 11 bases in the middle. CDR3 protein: CASSPQGGEQYF. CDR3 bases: TGTGCCAGCAGTCCCCAGGGGGGCGAGCAGTACTTC.

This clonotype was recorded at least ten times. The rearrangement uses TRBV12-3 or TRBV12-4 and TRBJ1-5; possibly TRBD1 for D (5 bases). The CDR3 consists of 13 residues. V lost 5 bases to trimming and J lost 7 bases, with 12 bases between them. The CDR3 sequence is CASSPDMGQPQHF. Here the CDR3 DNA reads TGTGCCAGCAGTCCGGACATGGGGCAGCCCCAGCATTTT.

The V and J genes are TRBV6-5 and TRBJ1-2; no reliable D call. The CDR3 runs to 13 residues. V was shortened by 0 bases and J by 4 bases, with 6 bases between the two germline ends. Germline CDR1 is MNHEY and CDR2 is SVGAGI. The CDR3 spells CASSYSPIYGYTF. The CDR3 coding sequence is TGTGCCAGCAGTTACTCTCCGATCTATGGCTACACCTTC.

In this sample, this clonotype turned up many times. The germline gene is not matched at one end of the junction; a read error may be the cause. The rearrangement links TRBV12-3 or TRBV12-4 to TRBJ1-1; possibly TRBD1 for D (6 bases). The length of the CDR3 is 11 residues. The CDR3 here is CASSPGTPGVF. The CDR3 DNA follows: TGTGCCAGCAGTCCGGGGACACCGGGGGTATTT.

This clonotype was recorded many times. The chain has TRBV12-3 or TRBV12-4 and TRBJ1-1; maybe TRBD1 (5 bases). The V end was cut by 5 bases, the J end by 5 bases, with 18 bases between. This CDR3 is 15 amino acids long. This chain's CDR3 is CASSAPQVWGTEAFF. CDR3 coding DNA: TGTGCCAGCAGTGCCCCACAGGTATGGGGAACTGAAGCTTTCTTT.

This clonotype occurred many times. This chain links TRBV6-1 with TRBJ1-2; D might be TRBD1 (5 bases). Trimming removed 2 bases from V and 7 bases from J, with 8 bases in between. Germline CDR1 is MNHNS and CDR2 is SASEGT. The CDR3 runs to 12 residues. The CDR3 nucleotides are TGTGCCAGCAGTGAATTCGACAGTGGCTACACCTTC. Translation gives CASSEFDSGYTF.

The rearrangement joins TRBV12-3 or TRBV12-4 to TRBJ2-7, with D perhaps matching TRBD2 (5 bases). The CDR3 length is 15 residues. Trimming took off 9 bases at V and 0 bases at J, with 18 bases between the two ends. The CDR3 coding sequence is TGTGCCAGTAGCCGAGAGGGAACTGTCTCCTACGAGCAGTACTTC. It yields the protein CASSREGTVSYEQYF.

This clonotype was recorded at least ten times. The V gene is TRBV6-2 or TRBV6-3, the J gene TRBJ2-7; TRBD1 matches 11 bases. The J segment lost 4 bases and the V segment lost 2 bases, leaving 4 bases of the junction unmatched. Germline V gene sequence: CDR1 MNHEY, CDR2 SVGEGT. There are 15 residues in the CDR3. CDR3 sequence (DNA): TGTGCCAGCAGTTACGGGGGACAGGGGGTATACGAGCAGTACTTC. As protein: CASSYGGQGVYEQYF.

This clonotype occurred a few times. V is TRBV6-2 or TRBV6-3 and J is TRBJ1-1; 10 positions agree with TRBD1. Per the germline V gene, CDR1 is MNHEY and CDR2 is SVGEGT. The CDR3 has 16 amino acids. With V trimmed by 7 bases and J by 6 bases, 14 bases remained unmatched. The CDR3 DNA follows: TGTGCCAGCACCGACAGGGGGCGCAGGGGCCCGGCTGAAGCTTTCTTT. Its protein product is CASTDRGRRGPAEAFF.

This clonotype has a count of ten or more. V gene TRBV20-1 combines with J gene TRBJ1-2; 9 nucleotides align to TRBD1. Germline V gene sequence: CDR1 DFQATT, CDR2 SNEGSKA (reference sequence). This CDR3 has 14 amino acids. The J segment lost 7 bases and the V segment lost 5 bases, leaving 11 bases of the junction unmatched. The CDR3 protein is CSARGGTGRGGYTF. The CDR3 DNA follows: TGCAGTGCTCGGGGTGGGACAGGGCGAGGTGGCTACACCTTC.

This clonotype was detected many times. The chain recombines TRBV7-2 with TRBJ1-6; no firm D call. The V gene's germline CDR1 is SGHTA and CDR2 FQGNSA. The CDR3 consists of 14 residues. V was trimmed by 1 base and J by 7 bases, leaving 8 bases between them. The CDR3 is CASSLGTQNSPLHF. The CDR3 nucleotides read TGTGCCAGCAGCTTAGGGACGCAGAATTCACCCCTCCACTTT.

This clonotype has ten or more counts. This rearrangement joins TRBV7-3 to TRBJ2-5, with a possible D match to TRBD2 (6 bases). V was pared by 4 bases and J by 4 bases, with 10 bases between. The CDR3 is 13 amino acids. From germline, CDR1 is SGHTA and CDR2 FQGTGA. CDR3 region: CASSSVGGETQYF. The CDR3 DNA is TGTGCCAGCAGCTCCGTGGGGGGAGAGACCCAGTACTTC.

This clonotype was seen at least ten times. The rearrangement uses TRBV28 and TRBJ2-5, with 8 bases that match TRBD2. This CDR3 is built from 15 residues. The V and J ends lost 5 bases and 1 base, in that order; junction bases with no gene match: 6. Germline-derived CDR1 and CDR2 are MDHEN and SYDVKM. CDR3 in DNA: TGTGCCAGCAGTGGCGGGACTAGAGTCCAAGAGACCCAGTACTTC. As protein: CASSGGTRVQETQYF.

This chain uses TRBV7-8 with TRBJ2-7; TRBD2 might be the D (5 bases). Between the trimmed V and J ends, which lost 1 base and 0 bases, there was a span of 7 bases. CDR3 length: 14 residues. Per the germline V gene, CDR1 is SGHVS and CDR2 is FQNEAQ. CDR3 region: CASSLEEGSYEQYF. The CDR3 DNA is TGTGCCAGCAGCTTAGAAGAGGGCTCCTACGAGCAGTACTTC.

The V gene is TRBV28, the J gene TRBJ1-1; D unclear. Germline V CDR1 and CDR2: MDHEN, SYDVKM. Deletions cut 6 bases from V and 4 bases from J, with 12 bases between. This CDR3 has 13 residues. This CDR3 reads CASRAGSFTEAFF. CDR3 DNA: TGTGCCAGCAGGGCGGGGAGCTTCACTGAAGCTTTCTTT.

CDR3: CATRFQGLEAFF. The DNA for the CDR3 is TGTGCCACCAGGTTTCAGGGGCTTGAAGCTTTCTTT. The chain is built from TRBV7-2 and TRBJ1-1; D possibly corresponds to TRBD1 (6 bases). Germline CDR1 and CDR2: SGHTA and FQGNSA. The CDR3 runs 12 residues. The V end was cut by 10 bases, the J end by 7 bases, with 16 bases between.